This TCR beta chain was identified in a study of T-cell reconstitution after alpha-beta-depleted transplantation in children. Using unique molecular identifiers, the investigators prepared the TCRbeta library. TCRdb analysed the PCR reads with MiXCR anew, one entry per CDR3 protein. The data hold some 830,000 distinct CDR3 sequences, with around 17% observed a single time. CDR3 length: 15 amino acids. Per the germline V gene, CDR1 is MNHEY and CDR2 is SMNVEV (reference sequence). V was cut by 3 bases and J by 0 bases, with 12 bases left in between. Sequencing was performed on PBMCs, mostly from graft donor cells, taken 360 days after TCRalphabeta/CD19-depleted stem cell transplant. The chain combines TRBV27 with TRBJ2-7, with D possibly TRBD2 on 6 matching bases. The clonotype originates from a male patient younger than 18 who had a stem cell transplant for acute lymphoblastic leukemia, so the T cells may come from the graft donor. The chain's CDR3 is CASSFNGEASYEQYF. Here the CDR3 DNA reads TGTGCCAGCAGTTTTAACGGGGAGGCCTCCTACGAGCAGTACTTC.